What follows are 25 T cell receptor beta chains derived from one specimen sequenced in a study of blood T cells in healthy people across ages. Primers used in a second PCR of roughly 7 to 11 cycles were a sample-barcoded 5' primer and a J-beta primer mix. A single record per CDR3 protein comes from TCRdb applying MiXCR to the 5' RACE reads. The sample contains 750,000 to 950,000 distinct CDR3 sequences, about 55% of which appear only once. Material: blood. The receptors come from a man aged 80 or over in good health.

This clonotype was detected only a few times. The chain has TRBV9 and TRBJ2-5; TRBD2 aligns across 8 bases. The CDR3 length is 15 residues. Trimming took 1 base from V and 5 from J; bases not matched to a gene: 7. The germline V gene has CDR1 SGDLS and CDR2 YYNGEE. CDR3 bases: TGTGCCAGCAGCGTATCGGCGGGAGGTCGCGAGACCCAGTACTTC. Protein sequence: CASSVSAGGRETQYF.

The chain has TRBV20-1 and TRBJ1-2; unclear D gene. CDR3 size: 11 residues. The germline CDR1 and CDR2 sequences are DFQATT and SNEGSKA (reference sequence). V dropped 5 bases and J dropped 1 base, with 5 bases sitting between them. Here the CDR3 reads CSAGDNYGYTF. DNA for the CDR3: TGCAGTGCTGGGGATAACTATGGCTACACCTTC.

The chain couples TRBV10-3 to TRBJ2-4; 12 nucleotides agree with TRBD2. The J call may be wrong; the DNA end is better matched by TRBJ2-7. The CDR3 covers 13 residues. Germline CDR1 ENHRY, CDR2 SYGVKD. The CDR3 is CAVRTSGKGEQYF. The CDR3 nucleotides read TGTGCCGTCCGGACTAGCGGGAAGGGCGAGCAGTACTTC.

This clonotype was observed a few times. This chain joins TRBV10-1 and TRBJ2-6; D call uncertain. Germline CDR1 and CDR2: WNHNN and SYGVQD (reference sequence). The CDR3 is 17 residues long. The V end lost 0 bases, the J end lost 0 bases, and 9 bases lay between the germline ends. The CDR3 loop is CASSESWTGSGANVLTF. DNA for the CDR3: TGCGCCAGCAGTGAGTCCTGGACGGGCTCTGGGGCCAACGTCCTGACTTTC.

There are a few counts of this clonotype. The genes are TRBV20-1 and TRBJ1-4, with D possibly matching TRBD1 (6 bases). Trimming stripped 3 bases from V and 8 bases from J, with 22 bases between. Germline loops: CDR1 DFQATT, CDR2 SNEGSKA (reference sequence). The CDR3 spans 16 residues. The CDR3 sequence: CSARTEGGLRREKLFF. Written as DNA, the CDR3 is TGCAGTGCTAGGACCGAGGGGGGACTTCGACGGGAAAAACTGTTTTTT.

With regard to this clonotype: Sequence at one end of the junction differs from germline and may be a read error. V and J are TRBV6-6 and TRBJ2-1, with 12 positions matching TRBD1. This CDR3 region has 15 residues. CDR1 is MNHNY and CDR2 is SVGAGI in the germline V gene (reference sequence). The CDR3 DNA reads as TGTGCCAGCAGTTACTCGGGACAGGGGGCCAATGGGCAGTTCTTC. Residues: CASSYSGQGANGQFF.

This chain links TRBV3-1 with TRBJ1-2; D is unresolved. The CDR3 is 13 residues long. CDR1 and CDR2 (germline): LGHDT, YNNKEL (reference sequence). V was clipped by 4 bases and J by 4 bases, with 10 bases between them. In DNA form, the CDR3 reads TGTGCCAGCAGCCCCGGGAGCCCCTATGGCTACACCTTC. Translated: CASSPGSPYGYTF.

The chain couples TRBV3-1 to TRBJ2-7; 9 nucleotides match TRBD1. The CDR3 consists of 15 residues. Germline CDR1 LGHDT, CDR2 YNNKEL (reference sequence). V lost 4 bases and J lost 3; bases outside the gene matches: 7. The CDR3 is CASSPYLTGGYEQYF. The CDR3 nucleotides read TGTGCCAGCAGCCCTTATCTGACAGGGGGCTACGAGCAGTACTTC.

The chain combines TRBV5-6 with TRBJ2-1; TRBD2 is a possible D gene (5 bases). Germline V gene sequence: CDR1 SGHDT, CDR2 YYEEEE. V gave up 0 bases and J gave up 8 bases, with 12 bases separating them. The CDR3 length is 14 residues. This CDR3 reads CASSLGGGSDEQFF. DNA of the CDR3: TGTGCCAGCAGCTTGGGGGGTGGGAGCGATGAGCAGTTCTTC. The full variable domain, rest sourced from reference TRBV5-6 and TRBJ2-1, is DAGVTQSPTHLIKTRGQQVTLRCSPKSGHDTVSWYQQALGQGPQFIFQYYEEEERQRGNFPDRFSGHQFPNYSSELNVNALLLGDSALYLCASSLGGGSDEQFFGPGTRLTVL.

The chain's CDR3 is CASSRAGTYNEQFF. The CDR3 coding sequence is TGTGCCAGCAGTCGTGCAGGGACCTACAATGAGCAGTTCTTC. J is TRBJ2-1 and V is TRBV6-2 or TRBV6-3; tentatively, D is TRBD1 (5 bases). V dropped 5 bases and J dropped 2 bases, with 10 bases sitting between them. In germline, CDR1 is MNHEY, CDR2 SVGEGT. This CDR3 has 14 amino acids.

The rearrangement links TRBV24-1 to TRBJ2-1, with D hard to call. The CDR3 length is 15 residues. The V end was cut by 9 bases, the J end by 0 bases, with 14 bases between. The germline V gene has CDR1 KGHDR and CDR2 SFDVKD. For the CDR3, the DNA is TGTGCCACCCGACCAGGCTGGAGCTCCTACAATGAGCAGTTCTTC. Amino acids: CATRPGWSSYNEQFF.

V gene TRBV7-9 combines with J gene TRBJ1-2, with 10 bases lining up with TRBD1. The CDR3 runs 17 residues. J lost 6 bases, V lost 0 bases, and 10 bases had no gene match. Germline CDR1 is SEHNR and CDR2 is FQNEAQ (reference sequence). Here the CDR3 DNA reads TGTGCCAGCAGCTTAGCTTTAACCGGGACAGGGGTTCATGGCTACACCTTC. Amino acid sequence: CASSLALTGTGVHGYTF.

This clonotype is a singleton in its sample. CDR3 sequence reads: CASSSWGRDYNEQFF. DNA of the CDR3: TGTGCCAGCAGTTCCTGGGGAAGGGACTACAATGAGCAGTTCTTC. The chain recombines TRBV27 with TRBJ2-1; D is undetermined. The germline V gene encodes CDR1 MNHEY and CDR2 SMNVEV (reference sequence). The length of the CDR3 is 15 residues. Trimming removed 4 bases from V and 3 bases from J, with 13 bases in between.

There are a few counts of this clonotype. The DNA for the CDR3 is TGCGCCAGCAGCTTGGTAGTCAGCTACAATGAGCAGTTCTTC. This translates into CASSLVVSYNEQFF. The chain links TRBV5-1 to TRBJ2-1; D not certain. The V and J ends lost 0 bases and 3 bases respectively, with 7 bases between them. Germline CDR1 reads SGHRS; CDR2 reads YFSETQ. This CDR3 spans 14 amino acids.

The chain combines TRBV5-1 with TRBJ1-5; D uncertain. The CDR3 extends over 14 amino acids. V was pared by 4 bases and J by 6 bases, with 14 bases between. Germline V gives CDR1 SGHRS, CDR2 YFSETQ. The CDR3 nucleotides read TGCGCCAGCAGCCCGGGCCAACTAGGTCAGCCCCAGCATTTT. Protein sequence: CASSPGQLGQPQHF.

The rearrangement joins TRBV20-1 to TRBJ1-2, with TRBD1 matching 8 bases. CDR3 size: 13 residues. Germline assignment: CDR1 DFQATT and CDR2 SNEGSKA (reference sequence). V was clipped by 6 bases and J by 8 bases; unmatched bases: 11. The CDR3 coding sequence is TGCAGTGCCGATCTGCAGGGGGCGGGGGGCTACACCTTC. It encodes CSADLQGAGGYTF.

This clonotype has only a few counts. This chain links TRBV2 with TRBJ2-1; 7 bases fit TRBD1. This CDR3 contains 13 residues. Germline lookup yields CDR1 SNHLY and CDR2 FYNNEI. After removal of 2 bases from V and 9 bases from J, the junction contained 4 bases not matched to a gene. CDR3 DNA sequence: TGTGCCAGCAGTGAAAGGGGGCTGATTGAGCAGTTCTTC. Translation gives CASSERGLIEQFF.

The chain joins TRBV20-1 to TRBJ2-1; TRBD1 might be the D (7 bases). The V gene lost 0 bases and the J gene lost 9 bases, with 15 bases spanning the gap. Germline CDR1 is DFQATT and CDR2 is SNEGSKA (reference sequence). The CDR3 runs 14 residues. The CDR3 reads CSARDQGGPGEQFF. CDR3 nucleotides: TGCAGTGCTAGAGATCAGGGGGGCCCTGGTGAGCAGTTCTTC.

This clonotype was seen a few times. The CDR3 DNA reads as TGTGCCAGCAGCTGGGGGACAGGGACAGCTAACTATGGCTACACCTTC. It codes for CASSWGTGTANYGYTF. The chain recombines TRBV7-2 with TRBJ1-2; 9 nucleotides match TRBD1. This CDR3 is built from 16 residues. V shed 4 bases and J 0 bases; nucleotides not matched to a gene: 6. In germline, CDR1 is SGHTA, CDR2 FQGNSA.

This clonotype was seen more than once but under ten times. This rearrangement joins TRBV5-1 to TRBJ2-3; perhaps TRBD2 as D (6 bases). The CDR3 contains 13 residues. Trimming took off 4 bases at V and 14 bases at J, with 20 bases between the two ends. CDR1 SGHRS and CDR2 YFSETQ come from the germline V gene. The CDR3 DNA reads TGCGCCAGCAGCCCACAGTCGGAGGGATACGCGTATTTT. It yields the protein CASSPQSEGYAYF.

The V and J genes are TRBV7-9 and TRBJ2-1; 9 nucleotides match TRBD1. Looked up from germline, CDR1 is SEHNR and CDR2 is FQNEAQ (reference sequence). The CDR3 covers 16 residues. The junction had 13 bases not matched to a gene; V was cut back by 5 bases and J by 8 bases. The CDR3 loop reads CASSTYRGRGVDEQFF. DNA of the CDR3: TGTGCCAGCAGCACCTACAGGGGGCGAGGCGTCGATGAGCAGTTCTTC.

The J gene is TRBJ2-7, the V gene TRBV7-6; a possible D gene is TRBD2 (7 bases). Germline loops: CDR1 SGHVS, CDR2 FNYEAQ. This CDR3 spans 15 amino acids. V lost 1 base, J lost 3 bases, and 13 bases lay in between. The CDR3 nucleotides are TGTGCCAGCAGCTTAGTAGGGGGGGGCCGCTACGAGCAGTACTTC. This sequence encodes CASSLVGGGRYEQYF.

The sample holds a few counts of this clonotype. The chain couples TRBV3-1 to TRBJ1-5, with D hard to call. The CDR3 is 13 residues long. With 3 bases removed from V and 3 bases from J, the gap between germline ends came to 6 bases. The germline V gene has CDR1 LGHDT and CDR2 YNNKEL (reference sequence). The CDR3 sequence is CASSQADNQPQHF. The CDR3, as DNA: TGTGCCAGCAGCCAGGCGGACAATCAGCCCCAGCATTTT.

This clonotype was counted a few times. Sequence at one end of the junction differs from germline and may be a read error. The CDR3 nucleotides are TGCGCCAGCAGTGAGACAGGGGCTCGCCAAGAGACCCTGTACTTC. It yields the protein CASSETGARQETLYF. This sequence joins TRBV10-2 and TRBJ2-5, with 7 positions matching TRBD1. From germline, CDR1 is WSHSY and CDR2 SAAADI. The CDR3 sequence is 15 residues long.

The chain joins TRBV5-1 to TRBJ2-4; 7 bases are shared with TRBD2. The assigned J gene may be wrong: the sequence end matches TRBJ2-5 better. The CDR3 covers 18 residues. Germline V CDR1 and CDR2: SGHRS, YFSETQ. The CDR3 DNA sequence: TGCGCCAGCAGCTCCCCCAGGTCTAAGCGGGAAGCCCGAGAGACCCAGTACTTC. It yields the protein CASSSPRSKREARETQYF.